Detailed here is one T cell receptor (beta chain). Its antigen is still unknown. These data originate in a study of cytomegalovirus exposure and HLA in healthy donors. Study-level results: Common viral pathogens were later found to be apparently linked to several of the most significant clusters. Researchers reported from a later analysis that most CMV-associated TCR beta chains appeared HLA-restricted. HLA alleles showed associations with 15,000 to 20,000 TCR beta sequences in a later analysis, at a 0.05 false discovery rate.

Primers included in the PCR were 60 Vbeta and 13 Jbeta primers. Data came from immunoSEQ multiplex PCR; TCRdb stores just in-frame clones and leaves some out. The sample records 150,000 to 200,000 clones, approximately 67% being singletons. Despite likely unrecorded immune exposures, the donors were nominally healthy at the time of sampling. The origin of this receptor is a woman between 18 and 29 years old in good health and CMV-seropositive. The sequencing sample was made of PBMCs.

The CDR3 sequence: CASSIALSGNQPQHF. CDR3 sequence (DNA): TGTGCCAGTAGTATAGCCCTCAGTGGCAATCAGCCCCAGCATTTT. The chain employs TRBV19 and TRBJ1-5; D gene ambiguous. This CDR3 has 15 amino acids. Germline V CDR1 and CDR2: LNHDA, SQIVND (reference sequence). Trimming cost V 1 base and J 2 bases, with 9 bases left between them.